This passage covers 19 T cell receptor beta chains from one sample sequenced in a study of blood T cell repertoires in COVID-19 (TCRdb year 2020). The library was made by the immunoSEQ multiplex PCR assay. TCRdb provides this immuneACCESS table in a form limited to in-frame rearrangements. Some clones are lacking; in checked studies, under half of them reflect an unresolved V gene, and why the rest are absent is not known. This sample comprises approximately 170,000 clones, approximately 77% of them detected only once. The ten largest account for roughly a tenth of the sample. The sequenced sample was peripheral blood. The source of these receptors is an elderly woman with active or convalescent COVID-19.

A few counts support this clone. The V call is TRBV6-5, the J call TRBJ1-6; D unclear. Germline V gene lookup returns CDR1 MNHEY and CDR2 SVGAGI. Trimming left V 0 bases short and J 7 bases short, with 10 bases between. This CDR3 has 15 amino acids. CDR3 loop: CASSYSRRPNSPLHF. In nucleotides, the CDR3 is TGTGCCAGCAGTTACTCACGCAGGCCCAATTCACCCCTCCACTTT.

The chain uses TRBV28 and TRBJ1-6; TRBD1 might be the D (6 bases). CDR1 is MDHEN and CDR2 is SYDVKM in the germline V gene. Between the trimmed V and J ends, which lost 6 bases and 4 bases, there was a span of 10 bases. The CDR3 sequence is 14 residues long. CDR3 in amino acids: CASSRTGYNSPLHF. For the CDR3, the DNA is TGTGCCAGCAGCCGCACAGGGTATAATTCACCCCTCCACTTT. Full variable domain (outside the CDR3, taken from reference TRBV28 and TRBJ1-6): DVKVTQSSRYLVKRTGEKVFLECVQDMDHENMFWYRQDPGLGLRLIYFSYDVKMKEKGDIPEGYSVSREKKERFSLILESASTNQTSMYLCASSRTGYNSPLHFGNGTRLTVT.

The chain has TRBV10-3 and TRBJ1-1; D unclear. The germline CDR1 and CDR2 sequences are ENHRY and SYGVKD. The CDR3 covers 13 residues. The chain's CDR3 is CATCPRLNTEAFF. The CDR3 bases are TGTGCTACATGCCCCCGCTTGAACACTGAAGCTTTCTTT.

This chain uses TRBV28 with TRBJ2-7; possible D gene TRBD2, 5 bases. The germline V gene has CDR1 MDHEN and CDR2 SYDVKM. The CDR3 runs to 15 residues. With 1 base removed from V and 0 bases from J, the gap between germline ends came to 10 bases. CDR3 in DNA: TGTGCCAGCAGTTTATATGAGCGGAGCTCCTACGAGCAGTACTTC. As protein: CASSLYERSSYEQYF.

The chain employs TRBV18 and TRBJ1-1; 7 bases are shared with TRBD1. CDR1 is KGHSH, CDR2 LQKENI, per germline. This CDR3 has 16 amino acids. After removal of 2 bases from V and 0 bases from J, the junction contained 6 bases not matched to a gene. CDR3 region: CASSPTWGTVNTEAFF. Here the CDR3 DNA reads TGTGCCAGCTCACCAACTTGGGGGACAGTGAACACTGAAGCTTTCTTT.

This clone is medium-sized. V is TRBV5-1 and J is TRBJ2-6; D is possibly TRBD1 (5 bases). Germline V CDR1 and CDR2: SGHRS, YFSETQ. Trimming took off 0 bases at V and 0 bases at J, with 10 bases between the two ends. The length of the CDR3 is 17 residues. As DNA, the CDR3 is TGCGCCAGCAGCTTGGCAGGACAAAGCTCTGGGGCCAACGTCCTGACTTTC. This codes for CASSLAGQSSGANVLTF.

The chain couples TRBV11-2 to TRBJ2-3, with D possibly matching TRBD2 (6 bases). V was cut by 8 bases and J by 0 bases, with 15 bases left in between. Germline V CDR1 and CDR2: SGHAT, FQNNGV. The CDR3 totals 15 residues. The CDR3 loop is CASSGYGTSTDTQYF. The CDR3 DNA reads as TGTGCCAGCTCCGGGTACGGGACTAGCACAGATACGCAGTATTTT.

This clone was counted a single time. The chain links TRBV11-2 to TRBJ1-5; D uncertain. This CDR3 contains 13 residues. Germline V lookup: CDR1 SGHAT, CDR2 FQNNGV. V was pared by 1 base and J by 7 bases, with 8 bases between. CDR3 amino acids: CASSLGLGQPQHF. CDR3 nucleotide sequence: TGTGCCAGCAGCTTAGGACTCGGGCAGCCCCAGCATTTT.

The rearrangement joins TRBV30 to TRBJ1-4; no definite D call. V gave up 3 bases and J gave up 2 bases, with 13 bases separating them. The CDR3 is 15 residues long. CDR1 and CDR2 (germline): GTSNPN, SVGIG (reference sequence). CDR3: CAWRAEGVTNEKLFF. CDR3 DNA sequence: TGTGCCTGGAGGGCCGAGGGAGTGACTAATGAAAAACTGTTTTTT. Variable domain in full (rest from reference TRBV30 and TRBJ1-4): SQTIHQWPATLVQPVGSPLSLECTVEGTSNPNLYWYRQAAGRGLQLLFYSVGIGQISSEVPQNLSASRPQDRQFILSSKKLLLSDSGFYLCAWRAEGVTNEKLFFGSGTQLSVL.

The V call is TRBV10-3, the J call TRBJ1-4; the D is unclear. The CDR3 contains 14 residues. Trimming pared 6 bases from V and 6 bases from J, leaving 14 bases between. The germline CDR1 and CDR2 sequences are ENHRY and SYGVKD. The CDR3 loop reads CAIRGTGSDEKLFF. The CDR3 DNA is TGTGCCATCAGGGGAACGGGGTCGGATGAAAAACTGTTTTTT.

CDR3 in amino acids: CASRRAGADTQYF. The CDR3 nucleotides read TGTGCCAGCAGACGAGCCGGTGCAGATACGCAGTATTTT. This chain links TRBV25-1 with TRBJ2-3; no reliable D call. V lost 6 bases, J lost 4 bases, and 11 bases lay in between. CDR1 is MGHDK and CDR2 is SYGVNS in the germline V gene. The CDR3 is 13 residues long.

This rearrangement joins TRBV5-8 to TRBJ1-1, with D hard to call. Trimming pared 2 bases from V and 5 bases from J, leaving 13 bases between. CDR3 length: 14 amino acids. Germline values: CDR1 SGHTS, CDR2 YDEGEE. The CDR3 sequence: CASSLKVRGTEAFF. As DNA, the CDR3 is TGTGCCAGCAGCTTAAAGGTCCGAGGTACTGAAGCTTTCTTT.

The CDR3 is CAISDSKGEEKLFF. Written as DNA, the CDR3 is TGTGCCATCAGTGATTCGAAAGGGGAAGAAAAACTGTTTTTT. The chain links TRBV10-3 to TRBJ1-4, with D possibly TRBD1 on 5 matching bases. The length of the CDR3 is 14 residues. CDR1 ENHRY and CDR2 SYGVKD come from the germline V gene. The germline V and J ends were trimmed by 3 bases and 8 bases, with 13 bases remaining between them.

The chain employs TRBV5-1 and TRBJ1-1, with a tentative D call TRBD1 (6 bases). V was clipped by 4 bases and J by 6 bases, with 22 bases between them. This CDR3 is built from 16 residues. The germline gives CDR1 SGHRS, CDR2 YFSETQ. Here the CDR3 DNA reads TGCGCCAGCAGCGCTGGGGGGGGCGTGTGGGGTGCTGAAGCTTTCTTT. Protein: CASSAGGGVWGAEAFF. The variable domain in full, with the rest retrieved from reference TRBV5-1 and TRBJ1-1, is KAGVTQTPRYLIKTRGQQVTLSCSPISGHRSVSWYQQTPGQGLQFLFEYFSETQRNKGNFPGRFSGRQFSNSRSEMNVSTLELGDSALYLCASSAGGGVWGAEAFFGQGTRLTVV.

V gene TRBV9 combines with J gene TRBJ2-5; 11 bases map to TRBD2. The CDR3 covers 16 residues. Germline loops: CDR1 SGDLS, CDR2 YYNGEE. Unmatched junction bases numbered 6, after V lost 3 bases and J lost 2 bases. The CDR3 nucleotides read TGTGCCAGCAGCGCCCGACTAGCGGGACTACAAGAGACCCAGTACTTC. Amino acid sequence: CASSARLAGLQETQYF.

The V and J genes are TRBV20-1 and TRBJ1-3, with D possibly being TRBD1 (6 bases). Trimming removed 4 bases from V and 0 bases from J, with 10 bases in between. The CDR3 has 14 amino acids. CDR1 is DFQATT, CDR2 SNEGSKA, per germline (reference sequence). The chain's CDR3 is CSATDRLSGNTIYF. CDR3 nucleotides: TGCAGTGCTACTGACAGGCTCTCTGGAAACACCATATATTTT.

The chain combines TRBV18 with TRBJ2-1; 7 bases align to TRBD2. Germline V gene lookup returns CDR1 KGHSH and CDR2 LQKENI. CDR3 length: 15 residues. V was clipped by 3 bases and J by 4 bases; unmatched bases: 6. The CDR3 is CASSPATSVYNEQFF. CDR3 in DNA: TGTGCCAGCTCACCGGCCACTAGCGTTTACAATGAGCAGTTCTTC.

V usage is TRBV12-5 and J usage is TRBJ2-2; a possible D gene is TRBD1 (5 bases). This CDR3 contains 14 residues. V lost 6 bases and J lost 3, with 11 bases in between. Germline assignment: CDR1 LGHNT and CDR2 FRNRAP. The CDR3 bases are TGTGCTAGTGGAGGGCAGGGATACACCGGGGAGCTGTTTTTT. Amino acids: CASGGQGYTGELFF.

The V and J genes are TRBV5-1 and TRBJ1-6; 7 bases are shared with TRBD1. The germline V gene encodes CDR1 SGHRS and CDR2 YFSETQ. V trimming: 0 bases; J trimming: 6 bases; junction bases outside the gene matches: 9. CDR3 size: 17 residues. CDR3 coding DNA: TGCGCCAGCAGCTTGGGACAGGGTTCCGGGACTAATTCACCCCTCCACTTT. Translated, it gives CASSLGQGSGTNSPLHF.